Sequencing of this TCR beta chain was carried out in a study of blood T cells in healthy people across ages. About the research overall: Per two T cells, about one barcoded beta molecule was captured through template switching. Points from the study as a whole: Naive T cell percentage showed a strong correlation with the diversity of TCR beta. Versus aged donors, long-lived donors had higher diversity and more naive CD4+ cells. Age advanced and TCR beta diversity per million T cells fell, roughly linearly.

The V end was cut by 4 bases, the J end by 3 bases, with 13 bases between. CDR3 length: 14 residues. CDR1 SQVTM and CDR2 ANQGSEA come from the germline V gene. Primed by a sample-barcoded 5' primer and a J-beta primer mix, a second PCR proceeded for 7 to 11 cycles. One entry per CDR3 protein results from TCRdb running MiXCR on the 5' RACE reads. The repertoire holds some 290,000 distinct CDR3 sequences, 25% to 30% seen once, with 29% in the top ten. This clonotype was recorded a few times. The antigen remains unidentified. The sequence was collected from an older woman in good health. What was sequenced was blood. The chain couples TRBV29-1 to TRBJ2-1; D gene uncertain. The CDR3 nucleotides are TGCAGCGTTGTAAGTCAGTTCAACTACAATGAGCAGTTCTTC. Its translation: CSVVSQFNYNEQFF.